The rows below give T cell receptor beta chains drawn from one sample of a study of PD-L1 blockade in urothelial cancer. Here immunoSEQ multiplex PCR was the method, and the copy in TCRdb shows in-frame clones only, minus some. The sample has 50,000 or so clones; approximately 80% are singletons. Source: PBMCs, taken around atezolizumab (anti-PD-L1) treatment. The source is a man aged 50 or older with urothelial cancer. The CDR3 runs from the conserved cysteine through the conserved F or W. D genes are given only for firm matches. Clone size appears in some rows only: once, few, many, or a class for an expanded clone.

V	D	size	J	CDR3	DNA
TRBV5-1	NA	few	TRBJ2-6	CASSLDEAGANVLTF	TGCGCCAGCAGCTTGGACGAGGCTGGGGCCAACGTCCTGACTTTC
TRBV6-4	TRBD2	NA	TRBJ2-3	CASSWTSGTTDTQYF	TGTGCCAGCAGTTGGACTAGCGGAACCACAGATACGCAGTATTTT
TRBV7-2	TRBD1	NA	TRBJ1-2	CASRDRGGIYGYTF	TGTGCCAGCAGGGACAGGGGAGGGATCTATGGCTACACCTTC
TRBV19	NA	NA	TRBJ2-2	CASTALGAGDTGELFF	TGTGCCAGTACCGCTTTGGGAGCAGGTGACACCGGGGAGCTGTTTTTT
TRBV7-9	TRBD1	NA	TRBJ2-7	CASSLVGTGDEQYF	TGTGCCAGCAGCTTAGTCGGGACAGGGGACGAGCAGTACTTC
TRBV28	NA	NA	TRBJ2-3	CATQGPSVISDTQYF	TGTGCCACACAAGGCCCTAGTGTAATCTCGGATACGCAGTATTTT
TRBV2	NA	NA	TRBJ2-5	CASSVQETQYF	TGTGCCAGCAGTGTACAAGAGACCCAGTACTTC
TRBV7-9	TRBD2	NA	TRBJ2-7	CASSLGTSVLSYEQYF	TGTGCCAGCAGCTTAGGGACTAGCGTTCTCTCCTACGAGCAGTACTTC
TRBV2	NA	NA	TRBJ2-7	CASKAGQKPSEQYF	TGTGCCTCAAAGGCCGGACAGAAACCATCCGAGCAGTACTTC
TRBV28	TRBD1	NA	TRBJ1-5	CASRNRGIFNQPQHF	TGTGCCAGCCGGAACAGGGGTATCTTTAATCAGCCCCAGCATTTT
TRBV27	TRBD1	NA	TRBJ1-4	CASSLSFTRGFGRMELFF	TGTGCCAGCAGTTTATCGTTTACCAGGGGGTTCGGGCGTATGGAACTGTTTTTT
TRBV30	NA	NA	TRBJ2-5	CAWSRSIPRQETQYF	TGTGCCTGGAGTCGGAGCATACCACGCCAAGAGACCCAGTACTTC
TRBV7-3	NA	NA	TRBJ1-5	CASSFSFPGNSNQPQHF	TGTGCCAGCAGCTTTTCTTTCCCGGGAAATAGCAATCAGCCCCAGCATTTT
TRBV10-1	NA	NA	TRBJ2-7	CASSEFQGEQYF	TGCGCCAGCAGTGAGTTCCAGGGCGAGCAGTACTTC
TRBV18	TRBD2	NA	TRBJ2-3	CASSPSGRTRGTDTQYF	TGTGCCAGCTCACCAAGCGGGAGGACGCGGGGCACAGATACGCAGTATTTT
TRBV6-1	TRBD2	NA	TRBJ2-7	CASVPSGTYEQYF	TGTGCCAGCGTCCCTAGCGGAACCTACGAGCAGTACTTC
TRBV19	TRBD1	NA	TRBJ2-4	CASRPNQGQHLAKNIQYF	TGTGCCAGCCGTCCAAATCAGGGACAGCACCTAGCCAAAAACATTCAGTACTTC
TRBV6-5	NA	NA	TRBJ1-4	CASSLRGRIKNEKLFF	TGTGCCAGCAGTTTGAGAGGGCGGATCAAAAATGAAAAACTGTTTTTT
TRBV5-1	TRBD2	NA	TRBJ2-3	CASRTSGGSDTQYF	TGCGCCAGCCGTACGTCCGGGGGGTCAGATACGCAGTATTTT
TRBV29-1	NA	NA	TRBJ2-7	CSVGSRGREQYF	TGCAGCGTTGGGTCAAGGGGTCGCGAGCAGTACTTC
TRBV18	TRBD1	once	TRBJ2-1	CASSRFTMGQGGDNEQFF	TGTGCCAGCTCACGATTCACCATGGGACAGGGGGGCGACAATGAGCAGTTCTTC
TRBV29-1	TRBD1	NA	TRBJ1-2	CSVPGQGNGYTF	TGCAGCGTCCCGGGACAGGGTAACGGCTACACCTTC
TRBV7-8	NA	NA	TRBJ2-1	CASSLAQNNEQFF	TGTGCCAGCAGCTTAGCACAAAACAATGAGCAGTTCTTC
TRBV6-6	NA	NA	TRBJ2-3	CASSYTGDTQYF	TGTGCCAGCAGTTACACAGGAGATACGCAGTATTTT
TRBV18	NA	few	TRBJ2-2	CASSPTRVQGPGELFF	TGTGCCAGCTCACCAACCAGGGTACAGGGTCCCGGGGAGCTGTTTTTT
TRBV19	TRBD1	NA	TRBJ2-7	CASSPRGSSYEQYF	TGTGCCAGTAGCCCCAGGGGGAGCTCCTACGAGCAGTACTTC
TRBV12-5	NA	once	TRBJ2-5	CASGLGLLQETQYF	TGTGCTAGTGGTTTGGGACTACTCCAAGAGACCCAGTACTTC
TRBV9	TRBD2	NA	TRBJ2-1	CASSANLIAGGDNEQFF	TGTGCCAGCAGCGCCAATTTGATAGCGGGAGGGGACAATGAGCAGTTCTTC
TRBV14	NA	once	TRBJ2-7	CASRLGASYEQYF	TGTGCCAGCAGGCTGGGAGCCTCCTACGAGCAGTACTTC
TRBV2	TRBD1	NA	TRBJ2-7	CASSESGQGLYEQYF	TGTGCCAGCAGTGAATCCGGACAGGGCCTCTACGAGCAGTACTTC
TRBV4-2	TRBD2	NA	TRBJ2-3	CASSQPGLEITDTQYF	TGTGCCAGCAGCCAGCCGGGACTAGAGATCACAGATACGCAGTATTTT
TRBV6-5	NA	NA	TRBJ2-7	CASSYGDKAYEQYF	TGTGCCAGCAGTTACGGGGACAAAGCCTACGAGCAGTACTTC
TRBV11-3	NA	NA	TRBJ2-7	CASSLEQGGEQYF	TGTGCCAGCAGCTTAGAGCAGGGAGGCGAGCAGTACTTC
TRBV5-1	TRBD2	NA	TRBJ2-3	CASSLTSGTSTDTQYF	TGCGCCAGCAGCTTAACTAGCGGGACTAGCACAGATACGCAGTATTTT
TRBV6-1	TRBD2	NA	TRBJ2-3	CASRLAGNPDTQYF	TGTGCCAGCAGACTAGCGGGAAATCCAGATACGCAGTATTTT
TRBV7-6	NA	NA	TRBJ2-2	CASSLPGAGELFF	TGTGCCAGCAGCTTACCAGGGGCCGGGGAGCTGTTTTTT
TRBV5-1	NA	few	TRBJ1-2	CASSLAGNYGYTF	TGCGCCAGCAGCTTGGCCGGGAACTATGGCTACACCTTC
TRBV5-4	TRBD2	NA	TRBJ2-4	CASSPGLAGGQYF	TGTGCCAGCAGCCCGGGACTAGCGGGGGGTCAGTACTTC
TRBV7-2	NA	once	TRBJ1-2	CASSPNRVGGYTF	TGTGCCAGCAGCCCTAACAGGGTGGGGGGCTACACCTTC
TRBV7-3	TRBD1	once	TRBJ2-1	CASSLGTGSVEQFF	TGTGCCAGCAGCCTCGGGACAGGATCCGTTGAGCAGTTCTTC
TRBV27	NA	NA	TRBJ1-1	CASSLSRGRNTEAFF	TGTGCCAGCAGTTTATCGAGAGGCAGGAACACTGAAGCTTTCTTT